This T cell receptor beta chain was sequenced during a study of cytomegalovirus exposure and HLA in healthy donors. Produced via immunoSEQ multiplex PCR; TCRdb's table is partial and in-frame only. The repertoire holds 150,000 to 200,000 clones, with around nine tenths as singletons. A single count supports this clone. The CDR3 sequence is 14 residues long. Trimming removed 4 bases from V and 3 bases from J; junction bases left unmatched: 3. The V gene's germline CDR1 is MDHEN and CDR2 SYDVKM. Input material: PBMCs. This clonotype was obtained from a man aged 18 to 29 in good health and CMV-seropositive. The chain employs TRBV28 and TRBJ1-2, with 9 bases identical to TRBD1. The CDR3 DNA follows: TGTGCCAGCAGTTGGGGACAGGGTTACTATGGCTACACCTTC. Protein product: CASSWGQGYYGYTF.